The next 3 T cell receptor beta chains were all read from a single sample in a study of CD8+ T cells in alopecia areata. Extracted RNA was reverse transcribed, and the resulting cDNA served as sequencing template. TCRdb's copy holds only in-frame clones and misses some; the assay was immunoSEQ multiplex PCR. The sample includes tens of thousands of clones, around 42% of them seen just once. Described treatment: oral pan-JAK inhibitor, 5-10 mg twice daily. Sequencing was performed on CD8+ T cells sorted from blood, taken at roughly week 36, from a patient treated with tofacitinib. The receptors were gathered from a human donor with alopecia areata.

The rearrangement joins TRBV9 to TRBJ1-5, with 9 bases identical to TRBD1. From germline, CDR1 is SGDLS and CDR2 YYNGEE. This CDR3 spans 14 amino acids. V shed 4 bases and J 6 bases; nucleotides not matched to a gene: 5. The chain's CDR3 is CASSTTGGSQPQHF. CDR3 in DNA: TGTGCCAGCAGCACGACAGGGGGGAGTCAGCCCCAGCATTTT.

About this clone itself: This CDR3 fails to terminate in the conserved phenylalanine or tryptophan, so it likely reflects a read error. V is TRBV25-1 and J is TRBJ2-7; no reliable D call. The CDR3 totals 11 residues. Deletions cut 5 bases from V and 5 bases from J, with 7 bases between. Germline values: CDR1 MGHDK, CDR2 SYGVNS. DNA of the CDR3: TGTGCCAGCAGTCTTTTAGACGAGCAGTACCTC. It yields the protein CASSLLDEQYL.

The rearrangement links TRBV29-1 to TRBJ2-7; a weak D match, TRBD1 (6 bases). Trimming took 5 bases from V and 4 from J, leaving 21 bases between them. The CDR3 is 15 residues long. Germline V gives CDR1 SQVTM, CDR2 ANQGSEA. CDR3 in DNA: TGCAGCGTTTCATTACCGGGACAAAGGGTTTACGAGCAGTACTTC. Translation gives CSVSLPGQRVYEQYF.